Each of the 22 T cell receptor beta chains below was sequenced from the same sample in a study of blood T cell repertoires in COVID-19. TCRdb keeps only in-frame clones here, not all; method: immunoSEQ multiplex PCR. The repertoire holds roughly 67,000 clones, with approximately 81% as singletons. Material for sequencing was peripheral blood. These receptors all stem from a man aged 50 to 59 with active COVID-19.

The chain combines TRBV5-1 with TRBJ2-7; 11 nucleotides align to TRBD2. V was clipped by 0 bases and J by 0 bases; unmatched bases: 2. The CDR3 loop spans 16 amino acids. Germline CDR1 and CDR2: SGHRS and YFSETQ. As DNA, the CDR3 is TGCGCCAGCAGCTTGGCGGGACTAGCGGTCTCCTACGAGCAGTACTTC. Encoded protein: CASSLAGLAVSYEQYF. Full variable domain (outside the CDR3, taken from reference TRBV5-1 and TRBJ2-7): KAGVTQTPRYLIKTRGQQVTLSCSPISGHRSVSWYQQTPGQGLQFLFEYFSETQRNKGNFPGRFSGRQFSNSRSEMNVSTLELGDSALYLCASSLAGLAVSYEQYFGPGTRLTVT.

The rearrangement links TRBV2 to TRBJ2-3; D possibly corresponds to TRBD2 (5 bases). Germline-derived CDR1 and CDR2 are SNHLY and FYNNEI. The CDR3 sequence is 14 residues long. The V gene lost 8 bases and the J gene lost 6 bases, with 18 bases spanning the gap. Here the CDR3 reads CASGPDSPGDTQYF. The CDR3 nucleotides are TGTGCCAGCGGACCGGACTCTCCTGGCGATACGCAGTATTTT.

This chain links TRBV15 with TRBJ1-2; the match to TRBD1 covers 7 bases. The CDR3 extends over 16 amino acids. V gave up 1 base and J gave up 0 bases; unmatched junction bases: 5. Germline V gene data show CDR1 as LNHNV and CDR2 as YYDKDF (reference sequence). The CDR3 reads CATSRAGTETNYGYTF. The CDR3 coding sequence is TGTGCCACCAGCAGAGCCGGGACAGAGACTAACTATGGCTACACCTTC.

The count of this clone is one. This chain joins TRBV28 and TRBJ2-3, with 13 bases matching TRBD2. The CDR3 is 17 amino acids. Germline V gene data show CDR1 as MDHEN and CDR2 as SYDVKM. With 5 bases clipped from V and 8 bases from J, the junction kept 13 bases outside the gene matches. The CDR3, as DNA: TGTGCCAGCAGTGAACCACTTACGACTAGCGGGAGGTCTACGCAGTATTTT. This translates into CASSEPLTTSGRSTQYF.

This rearrangement joins TRBV15 to TRBJ2-7; 9 bases match TRBD2. The CDR3 sequence is 15 residues long. J was trimmed by 4 bases and V by 1 base; bases with no gene match: 5. Germline V gives CDR1 LNHNV, CDR2 YYDKDF (reference sequence). In nucleotides, the CDR3 is TGTGCCACCAGCAGAGGGACTAGCGTTCGGTACGAGCAGTACTTC. Translating gives CATSRGTSVRYEQYF.

This clone was observed once. The chain uses TRBV24-1 and TRBJ1-4; possibly TRBD1 for D (6 bases). Looked up from germline, CDR1 is KGHDR and CDR2 is SFDVKD. Trimming stripped 1 base from V and 0 bases from J, with 8 bases between. This CDR3 contains 16 residues. The CDR3 here is CATSDFGTTTNEKLFF. The CDR3 DNA follows: TGTGCCACCAGTGATTTTGGGACAACAACTAATGAAAAACTGTTTTTT.

The gene calls are TRBV7-2 and TRBJ2-3; TRBD2 is a possible D gene (5 bases). The germline CDR1 and CDR2 sequences are SGHTA and FQGNSA. This CDR3 region has 15 residues. The V end lost 1 base, the J end lost 4 bases, and 12 bases lay between the germline ends. Written as DNA, the CDR3 is TGTGCCAGCAGCTTAGAGGGAGCCGCCGCAGATACGCAGTATTTT. This codes for CASSLEGAAADTQYF.

This chain joins TRBV6-6 and TRBJ1-4; 7 nucleotides line up with TRBD1. This CDR3 is built from 18 residues. Germline loops: CDR1 MNHNY, CDR2 SVGAGI (reference sequence). J gave up 10 bases and V 5 bases, and 22 bases lay outside the gene matches. CDR3 in amino acids: CASSRGRGTVVVAGKLFF. The CDR3 DNA is TGTGCCAGCAGTCGTGGGCGAGGGACAGTTGTAGTTGCAGGAAAACTGTTTTTT.

The chain employs TRBV19 and TRBJ1-2; tentative D call: TRBD1 (5 bases). Trimming took 3 bases from V and 3 from J, leaving 14 bases between them. This CDR3 has 15 amino acids. Germline CDR1 is LNHDA and CDR2 is SQIVND (reference sequence). As DNA, the CDR3 is TGTGCCAGTAGTATTTCCGCCAGGGAGGACTATGGCTACACCTTC. Its protein product is CASSISAREDYGYTF.

The V call is TRBV5-1, the J call TRBJ1-1; 9 bases fit TRBD1. Germline V gene sequence: CDR1 SGHRS, CDR2 YFSETQ. The CDR3 length is 15 residues. V was pared by 0 bases and J by 4 bases, with 4 bases of the junction left unmatched. This CDR3 reads CASSLVGTGTTEAFF. The CDR3 DNA is TGCGCCAGCAGCTTGGTCGGGACAGGGACCACTGAAGCTTTCTTT.

Remarks on this clone: Germline and junction disagree at one end, which may indicate a read error. The gene calls are TRBV20-1 and TRBJ2-5; a weak D match, TRBD1 (5 bases). CDR3 length equals 11 residues. The V gene's germline CDR1 is DFQATT and CDR2 SNEGSKA (reference sequence). CDR3 coding DNA: TGCAGCGCTACAGGCCAAGAGACCCAGTACTTC. It translates to CSATGQETQYF.

For the CDR3, the DNA is TGTGCCAGCAGCTTCTGGGACAGGTTGAGGAATGAGCAGTTCTTC. Amino acids: CASSFWDRLRNEQFF. This sequence joins TRBV7-9 and TRBJ2-1, with TRBD1 matching over 8 bases. CDR1 and CDR2 from the germline V gene are SEHNR and FQNEAQ (reference sequence). The trim removed 3 bases at V and 7 bases at J, leaving 8 bases unmatched. The CDR3 covers 15 residues.

J is TRBJ2-1 and V is TRBV29-1; D is unclear. The CDR3 extends over 13 amino acids. Germline V lookup: CDR1 SQVTM, CDR2 ANQGSEA. V lost 6 bases and J 0 bases, leaving 9 bases between the germline ends. In DNA, the CDR3 is TGCAGCGTCGACATTACCTCCTACAATGAGCAGTTCTTC. Amino acids: CSVDITSYNEQFF.

V and J are TRBV5-4 and TRBJ2-5, with 8 bases aligning to TRBD1. Germline CDR1 is SGHNT and CDR2 is YYREEE (reference sequence). The CDR3 is 14 residues long. The ends lost 4 bases at V and 2 bases at J; junction bases unmatched: 4. The CDR3 nucleotides read TGTGCCAGCAGCACGACAGGGGCGCAAGAGACCCAGTACTTC. Translating gives CASSTTGAQETQYF.

This sequence joins TRBV7-8 and TRBJ2-7, with a possible D match to TRBD2 (5 bases). The germline CDR1 and CDR2 sequences are SGHVS and FQNEAQ. Deletions cut 2 bases from V and 2 bases from J, with 7 bases between. The CDR3 has 13 residues. CDR3 nucleotide sequence: TGTGCCAGCAGCTTAAGGACTCCCTACGAGCAGTACTTC. Its translation is CASSLRTPYEQYF.

This clone has only one observation. This sequence joins TRBV29-1 and TRBJ1-1; 7 bases map to TRBD1. From germline, CDR1 is SQVTM and CDR2 ANQGSEA. V was clipped by 2 bases and J by 4 bases; unmatched bases: 4. This CDR3 region has 13 residues. This chain's CDR3 is CSVERQGGTEAFF. The CDR3 DNA is TGCAGCGTTGAACGTCAGGGGGGCACTGAAGCTTTCTTT.

The gene calls are TRBV5-4 and TRBJ2-3; TRBD2 matches 8 bases. The CDR3 spans 18 residues. V dropped 1 base and J dropped 1; count of bases not matched to a gene: 11. Germline V gene lookup returns CDR1 SGHNT and CDR2 YYREEE (reference sequence). The CDR3 coding sequence is TGTGCCAGCAGCTTGTGGGGACCGGCGGGAGGTCGCACAGATACGCAGTATTTT. Residues: CASSLWGPAGGRTDTQYF.

This clone appeared a few times. The V gene is TRBV6-1, the J gene TRBJ1-5; 7 nucleotides align to TRBD1. The V gene's germline CDR1 is MNHNS and CDR2 SASEGT. V dropped 3 bases and J dropped 6; count of bases not matched to a gene: 8. The CDR3 extends over 15 amino acids. In DNA, the CDR3 is TGTGCCAGCAGTGACCAACAGGGGACGGTTCAGCCCCAGCATTTT. It translates to CASSDQQGTVQPQHF.

The chain couples TRBV6-2 or TRBV6-3 to TRBJ2-1, with TRBD2 matching over 8 bases. Germline V gives CDR1 MNHEY, CDR2 SVGEGT. CDR3 length: 13 amino acids. V dropped 6 bases and J dropped 15; count of bases not matched to a gene: 13. CDR3 sequence (DNA): TGTGCCAGCAGCCAGGGCGCGGGGGGCCCAGGGTTCTTC. This sequence encodes CASSQGAGGPGFF.

The chain couples TRBV4-2 to TRBJ2-3; 13 positions agree with TRBD2. CDR1 LGHNA and CDR2 YNFKEQ come from the germline V gene. With V trimmed by 0 bases and J by 2 bases, 5 bases remained unmatched. The CDR3 extends over 18 amino acids. The CDR3 bases are TGTGCCAGCAGCCAAGATCCACTAGCGGGGGGGATCACAGATACGCAGTATTTT. Protein: CASSQDPLAGGITDTQYF.

This clone was counted a single time. The genes are TRBV18 and TRBJ2-7; 10 bases align to TRBD2. CDR1 and CDR2 from the germline V gene are KGHSH and LQKENI. The CDR3 extends over 16 amino acids. The J segment lost 0 bases and the V segment lost 2 bases, leaving 4 bases of the junction unmatched. The CDR3 DNA is TGTGCCAGCTCACCAATCGGGACTAGCGTCTCCTACGAGCAGTACTTC. Translated: CASSPIGTSVSYEQYF.

The chain is built from TRBV2 and TRBJ1-6; D gene unclear. V lost 11 bases, J lost 4 bases, and 18 bases lay in between. The CDR3 spans 15 residues. Per the germline V gene, CDR1 is SNHLY and CDR2 is FYNNEI. The chain's CDR3 is CASSGGPGYNSPLHF. In DNA form, the CDR3 reads TGTGCCTCATCAGGTGGGCCAGGATATAATTCACCCCTCCACTTT.